Given below is one TCR beta chain in context. The sample is drawn from a study of blood T cell repertoires in COVID-19. Using immunoSEQ multiplex PCR, the repertoire was profiled, and TCRdb retains in-frame clones only, with some absent. This table holds 110,000 to 150,000 clones, 84% found once. The CDR3 covers 16 residues. Trimming cost V 5 bases and J 6 bases; bases outside gene matches: 11. Germline V gene sequence: CDR1 SEHNR, CDR2 FQNEAQ (reference sequence). Sequencing used peripheral blood. V and J are TRBV7-9 and TRBJ2-2; 8 bases agree with TRBD1. The receptor comes from a human donor in a cohort sampled during active COVID-19. This chain's CDR3 is CASSDDRDRFAGELFF. The CDR3 region has the DNA TGTGCCAGCAGCGACGACCGGGACAGGTTTGCCGGGGAGCTGTTTTTT.